The following is a T cell receptor beta chain sequence with its context. Measured with immunoSEQ multiplex PCR; TCRdb has only the in-frame clones, and not every one. The table includes approximately 500,000 clones, 80% to 90% detected once. This sample is drawn from a study of blood T cell repertoires in COVID-19. Across the study: Samples representing acute and convalescent COVID-19 were sourced from the United States, Italy and Spain. T cells, B-cell-depleted T cells, or PBMCs provided the cDNA or gDNA that served as material.

Deletions cut 6 bases from V and 7 bases from J, with 16 bases between. Germline V gene lookup returns CDR1 MNHEY and CDR2 SMNVEV (reference sequence). This CDR3 is built from 15 residues. The receptor's source is a human donor in a cohort sampled during active COVID-19. The chain has TRBV27 and TRBJ1-6; possibly TRBD1 for D (5 bases). Sequencing was done on a sample of peripheral blood. The CDR3 DNA is TGTGCCAGCAGCCGCCAAACAGGCGCAAATTCACCCCTCCACTTT. It translates to CASSRQTGANSPLHF.